This T cell receptor (beta chain) was captured by sequencing in a study of cytomegalovirus exposure and HLA in healthy donors (dated by TCRdb to between 2016 and 2019). Study-wide context: An earlier analysis of 587 of the donors reported about 260 Gb of sequence data and 117 million unique TCR beta sequences obtained from about 170 million T cells. Roughly 300 gigabases of sequencing data and around 80 million unique TCR sequences made up an early release that covered approximately 700 HLA-typed donors. The genetic ancestry cluster associated with self-reported Caucasian donors included around four fifths of the roughly 390 genotyped donors. The study aimed to test whether cataloging public T cell receptors could reveal signatures of past pathogen exposure. The T cell repertoires of 700 or so subjects were profiled by immunosequencing and related to cytomegalovirus serostatus. A separate validation cohort of roughly 130 different subjects was used in addition to the roughly 670-subject first cohort. To predict cytomegalovirus infection status, the study combined high-throughput TCR immunosequencing, statistical association of individual TCRs with disease status, and machine learning. A later analysis re-examined previously published TCR beta repertoires from several hundred donors and added high-resolution HLA genotyping to investigate patterns of TCR occurrence. In the later analysis, no new phenotypic data were used to find candidate immune exposures; instead, reliance was placed on TCR beta sequences and their occurrence across donors. An earlier analysis of roughly 600 of the donors used high-throughput TCR beta sequencing to judge whether each TCR beta V gene segment behaved as functional or pseudogenic. Donor age, sex, ethnicity and CMV serostatus were compiled alongside the repertoire data. Genome-wide SNP genotypes for about 60% of the roughly 670 donors were used in a later genetic analysis, which treated that subset as a discovery cohort. All discovery cohort repertoires had been generated using a single sequencing platform. Both class I and class II loci were covered by HLA typing, at four-digit resolution. The number of typed donors differed by locus: roughly 629-640 for A, B, C, DRB1 and DQB1; roughly 510 for DQA1; approximately 610 for DPA1; and around 450 for DPB1. Roughly 5 DR-DQ haplotypes were treated as single units for association and clustering because of strong linkage in the cohort. Among about 400 genotyped donors of the cohort, an average of approximately 220,000 unique TCR beta nucleotide sequences was sequenced per donor, of which about 19% were non-productive. General study outcomes and caveats: A later analysis found that TCR association rates varied across HLA loci, with DRB1 alleles showing the most associated TCRs and HLA-C alleles the fewest. Specific HLA alleles were associated with roughly 17,000 TCR beta sequences at a false discovery rate of 0.05 in a later analysis. Most TCR sequences were seen in very few donors, while some public TCRs were found in many individuals. CMV serostatus was the only immune exposure information available for the cohort. A few of the identified cytomegalovirus-associated TCR beta chains were confirmed in vitro to be specific for cytomegalovirus antigens. When HLA alleles, especially DR and DQ, strongly co-occurred, attributing TCR associations to individual alleles was difficult. In a later analysis, HLA-associated TCR beta chains were found to be more clonally expanded and to have lower generation probabilities than equally common non-associated chains. The authors suggested that the approach could potentially be generalized to other disease states and immunological phenotypes. V-gene and J-gene trimming of TCR beta chains was associated with a missense DCLRE1C variant in a later genetic analysis, and the association was replicated in an independent cohort. In a later genetic analysis, fewer N-insertions in productive TCRs were reported among donors in an Asian-associated ancestry cluster than the roughly 710-donor mean. Correlated functional status among segregating V segments might reflect linkage disequilibrium, but an unknown experimental factor could not be ruled out. Several of the top co-occurrence clusters appeared to be linked to parvovirus B19, influenza, CMV and Epstein-Barr virus, according to a later analysis. An earlier analysis of approximately 570 of the donors showed that most TCR beta V segments appeared in productive rearrangements either about 87% or about 30% of the time, which broadly matched IMGT annotations. Most CMV-associated TCR beta chains appeared to be HLA-restricted in a later analysis, and the HLA associations seemed to be driven largely by CMV exposure. In this cohort, only TCR beta chains were sequenced, and detectable features were limited by the absence of alpha or paired-chain data. A further reported finding was that TCR beta sequences accurately predicted the HLA-A and HLA-B alleles for most subjects in the first cohort. The study gave a list of around 170 TCR beta chains associated with cytomegalovirus. Because counts were too low, roughly 18 rarely observed V segments, including chromosome 9 orphons, were left out of the earlier analysis of approximately 580 of the donors. Sequencing depth was assumed to be roughly uniform across donors in the presence/absence analyses, though that assumption may not hold. In both the original and validation cohorts, the classifier was reported to diagnose cytomegalovirus status with high specificity and sensitivity. Because HLA typing was unavailable for some donors at each locus, only the typed subset was used in association tests. Some IMGT-functional V segments, including TRBV6-2 and TRBV6-3, could not be distinguished by the 87-base-pair reads and were therefore excluded. The sequencing pipeline was judged likely to have produced a cluster of highly shared sequence variants as a technical artifact.

From the cysteine up to the phenylalanine, the CDR3 has a length of 17 residues. Only the CDR3 DNA is retained, 51 bases long and in frame from the first base. The germline V gene yields SGHDT for CDR1 and YYEEEE for CDR2. After removal of 1 base from V and 0 bases from J, the junction retains 7 bases not matched to a gene. In total, just over 650 healthy bone marrow donors made up the cohort. Cohort members were all nominally healthy when sampled, although unrecorded immune exposures were likely present. The donor was CMV seropositive and was included in the group of around 300 seropositive cohort members. Each donor provided a peripheral blood sample, and peripheral blood mononuclear cells were used for TCR beta sequencing. The Qiagen DNeasy Blood Extraction Kit was used to extract genomic DNA from the blood cell samples. This clone has just one count. The target of this receptor is not known. No much larger clone is present one base from it, and per-base qualities are unavailable.

Libraries came from the immunoSEQ multiplex PCR assay. The multiplex PCR relied on a mix of 60 forward primers for TCR Vbeta segments and 13 reverse primers for TCR Jbeta segments. A multiplex PCR assay on genomic DNA amplified the CDR3 region of rearranged TCR beta genes. The amplified TCR beta libraries were sequenced on the Illumina HiSeq System as 87-base-pair reads. For the original study's pipeline: Across the 666 repertoires, a later analysis counted 80 million or so unique TCR beta chains, 8.5 million to 12 million of which were shared by at least two donors. A nearest-neighbor algorithm error-corrected the raw reads and collapsed the reads into unique sequences, merging closely related sequences to remove PCR and sequencing errors. CDR3 sequences were aligned to IMGT reference sequences to assign V, D and J gene segments. For a sequence to be retained, at least a six-nucleotide match to both a V gene segment and a J gene segment was required. Rearrangements were called productive when the CDR3 lacked stop codons and stayed in frame with V and J; all others were non-productive. Following IMGT convention, CDR3 was defined as the stretch from the second conserved V-encoded cysteine to the conserved J-encoded phenylalanine. The earlier analysis of 550 to 650 of the donors excluded any sequence lacking an unambiguous match to a single V gene segment. An earlier analysis of a few hundred of the donors called V segments functional above 56.7% productive rearrangements and segregating when the between-donor standard deviation exceeded 5%. A statistical classification framework was built for diagnosing cytomegalovirus status from the catalog of TCR beta chain sequences. V and J gene assignment, in a later analysis, came from comparing TCR nucleotide sequences with IMGT/GENE-DB human TR gene sequences. Using the TCRdist pipeline, a later analysis assigned CDR3 sequences along with most-parsimonious VDJ recombination scenarios. In a later analysis, each TCR beta chain was defined by its CDR3 amino acid sequence together with its V-gene family, and reads without a unique V-gene family were excluded. To address suspected cross-contamination and a sequencing artifact, a later analysis removed roughly 580 highly shared, low-generation-probability nucleotide sequences. In a later analysis, a clonal expansion index was calculated for each public chain from normalized within-repertoire ranks of inferred template counts. In a later analysis, generation probabilities were computed using a VDJ recombination model fitted to out-of-frame rearrangements, and the results were checked against IGoR. In a later analysis, hypergeometric tests were used to score TCR-TCR, TCR-HLA and TCR-CMV co-occurrence, with a repertoire-size bias correction applied to TCR pairs. A later analysis estimated false discovery rates by permuting HLA or CMV assignments 20 times. In a later analysis, co-occurring TCRs were grouped using DBSCAN, and TCRdist sequence similarity was added for clustering within HLA-allele-positive subsets. Repertoires with fewer than 30,000 or more than 120,000 public chains were left out of co-occurrence clustering, as were five repertoires with anomalous nucleotide sharing. TCRdb mirrors the immuneACCESS table, restricted to in-frame sequences. Some clones are absent from its copies; in checked studies, under half trace to an unresolved V gene, and the reason for the others is unknown. V, J and clone size reflect that table, while D and trimming were determined from the DNA. The sample table lists a few hundred thousand clones, just under 85% of them with a count of one. The ten largest make up about 2% of the sample.

Rearrangement joined TRBV5-6 to TRBJ2-7; 10 bases in the junction line up with TRBD2. Sequencing was carried out using PBMCs. The TCR comes from a woman between 40 and 55 years old in good health and CMV-seropositive. The encoded CDR3 is CASSLRGSGRASYEQYF. The nucleotide sequence is TGTGCCAGCAGCTTGAGGGGGAGCGGGAGGGCCTCCTACGAGCAGTACTTC.